A selection of T cell receptor beta chains follows, all from one sample in a study of CD8+ T cells in alopecia areata. Measured with immunoSEQ multiplex PCR; TCRdb has only the in-frame clones, and not every one. The table includes about 70,000 clones, around half detected once. The input for sequencing was CD8+ T cells sorted from blood, taken at week 0. The receptors were gathered from a human donor with alopecia areata. Both conserved end residues are part of each CDR3. The order of the fields is CDR3 protein, CDR3 DNA, clone size, J gene, V gene, D gene. D genes are given only for firm matches. Where a row states a size, it is once, few, many or the class of an expanded clone; other rows omit it.

CDR3 protein: CASSPRESSYNEQFF
CDR3 DNA: TGCGCCAGCAGTCCCAGAGAGAGCTCCTACAATGAGCAGTTCTTC
clone size: .
J gene: TRBJ2-1
V gene: TRBV4-1
D gene: .

CDR3 protein: CASSQGLVRDTEAFF
CDR3 DNA: TGCGCCAGCAGCCAAGGTCTGGTTCGTGACACTGAAGCTTTCTTT
clone size: few
J gene: TRBJ1-1
V gene: TRBV4-1
D gene: .

CDR3 protein: CASSQDRWTVYYGYTF
CDR3 DNA: TGCGCCAGCAGCCAAGATCGATGGACAGTTTACTATGGCTACACCTTC
clone size: few
J gene: TRBJ1-2
V gene: TRBV7-2
D gene: .

CDR3 protein: CASGSGLRIGELFF
CDR3 DNA: TGTGCCAGCGGGAGCGGACTCCGGATCGGGGAGCTGTTTTTT
clone size: few
J gene: TRBJ2-2
V gene: TRBV19
D gene: .

CDR3 protein: CSVTSETGFYYGYTF
CDR3 DNA: TGCAGCGTAACATCCGAAACAGGGTTTTACTATGGCTACACCTTC
clone size: .
J gene: TRBJ1-2
V gene: TRBV29-1
D gene: .

CDR3 protein: CSGVYSDGYTF
CDR3 DNA: TGCAGCGGAGTTTATTCCGATGGCTACACCTTC
clone size: few
J gene: TRBJ1-2
V gene: TRBV29-1
D gene: .

CDR3 protein: CASSPPGLALANTGELFF
CDR3 DNA: TGTGCCAGCAGCCCACCGGGACTAGCGTTAGCGAACACCGGGGAGCTGTTTTTT
clone size: many
J gene: TRBJ2-2
V gene: TRBV7-9
D gene: TRBD2

CDR3 protein: CASSLQENTEAFF
CDR3 DNA: TGTGCCAGCAGTTTACAAGAGAACACTGAAGCTTTCTTT
clone size: large
J gene: TRBJ1-1
V gene: TRBV28
D gene: .

CDR3 protein: CSVVADYEQYF
CDR3 DNA: TGCAGCGTTGTAGCGGATTACGAGCAGTACTTC
clone size: .
J gene: TRBJ2-7
V gene: TRBV29-1
D gene: .

CDR3 protein: CASSLRDFQETQYF
CDR3 DNA: TGTGCCAGCAGTTTAAGGGACTTCCAAGAGACCCAGTACTTC
clone size: once
J gene: TRBJ2-5
V gene: TRBV27
D gene: .

CDR3 protein: CASSLRSGRENTGELFF
CDR3 DNA: TGTGCCAGCAGTTTAAGATCCGGGCGGGAGAACACCGGGGAGCTGTTTTTT
clone size: .
J gene: TRBJ2-2
V gene: TRBV27
D gene: .

CDR3 protein: CASLPGTGELFF
CDR3 DNA: TGTGCCAGTCTGCCAGGCACCGGGGAGCTGTTTTTT
clone size: .
J gene: TRBJ2-2
V gene: TRBV19
D gene: .

CDR3 protein: CAWSNSGEQYF
CDR3 DNA: TGTGCCTGGAGTAACTCGGGGGAGCAGTACTTC
clone size: .
J gene: TRBJ2-7
V gene: TRBV30
D gene: .

CDR3 protein: CASMRSGANVLTF
CDR3 DNA: TGTGCCAGCATGAGATCAGGGGCCAACGTCCTGACTTTC
clone size: .
J gene: TRBJ2-6
V gene: TRBV9
D gene: .

CDR3 protein: CSVERLSDSYEQYF
CDR3 DNA: TGCAGCGTTGAAAGGTTATCGGATTCCTACGAGCAGTACTTC
clone size: once
J gene: TRBJ2-7
V gene: TRBV29-1
D gene: .

CDR3 protein: CASSQDWRPAYNEQFF
CDR3 DNA: TGTGCCAGCAGCCAAGACTGGCGACCCGCCTACAATGAGCAGTTCTTC
clone size: .
J gene: TRBJ2-1
V gene: TRBV14
D gene: .